A single sample is the source of the 28 T cell receptor beta chains below, sequenced in a study of Graves' ophthalmopathy and Graves' hyperthyroidism (dated by TCRdb to 2016 to 2018). TCRdb shows the sequencer as Illumina HiSeq 2000. TCR beta CDR3 regions were amplified from RNA transcripts for repertoire sequencing. The first round of RT-PCR was done with HTBI primers and the Qiagen OneStep RT-PCR kit, and was followed by a second round of multiplex PCR, then size selection and purification. The public reads were run again by TCRdb, first through fastp at Q25 and then through MiXCR, and only productive beta chains were kept. CDR3 protein duplicates are merged, each entry listing the most common genes and DNA. In this sample the table shows almost 750,000 distinct CDR3 sequences, 35% to 50% of which occur a single time. The biggest ten clones account for 44% of the sample. Input material: peripheral blood. Receptors originate from an adult man with Graves' ophthalmopathy.

This clonotype was seen ten or more times. This sequence joins TRBV5-8 and TRBJ1-1; D perhaps matches TRBD1 (5 bases). The CDR3 runs to 15 residues. Germline loops: CDR1 SGHTS, CDR2 YDEGEE. V gave up 4 bases and J gave up 3 bases, with 16 bases separating them. The CDR3 nucleotides are TGTGCCAGCAGCCCTTCGGGGCCGCGCGACACTGAAGCTTTCTTT. Amino acids: CASSPSGPRDTEAFF.

This clonotype was seen only a few times. The genes are TRBV12-3 or TRBV12-4 and TRBJ2-7; 8 bases match TRBD1. The trim removed 3 bases at V and 0 bases at J, leaving 10 bases unmatched. The length of the CDR3 is 17 residues. The CDR3 nucleotides are TGTGCCAGCAGTTTCGAAAGAGGGACAGGCAGCTCCTACGAGCAGTACTTC. Amino acid sequence: CASSFERGTGSSYEQYF.

The chain has TRBV20-1 and TRBJ2-7; a weak D match, TRBD2 (5 bases). Trimming cost V 2 bases and J 3 bases, with 11 bases left between them. The CDR3 runs 13 residues. Per the germline V gene, CDR1 is DFQATT and CDR2 is SNEGSKA (reference sequence). The DNA for the CDR3 is TGCAGTGCTAGATTCGGTAGCGACTACGAGCAGTACTTC. Translating it yields CSARFGSDYEQYF.

The rearrangement joins TRBV3-1 to TRBJ2-7; 9 positions agree with TRBD1. V lost 4 bases, J lost 9 bases, and 10 bases stayed unmatched. The CDR3 contains 14 residues. Germline V gives CDR1 LGHDT, CDR2 YNNKEL (reference sequence). The CDR3 here is CASSPAGTGPTQYF. CDR3 nucleotides: TGTGCCAGCAGCCCAGCCGGGACAGGGCCTACGCAGTACTTC.

The rearrangement links TRBV25-1 to TRBJ1-6; D is uncertain. This CDR3 has 14 amino acids. Per the germline V gene, CDR1 is MGHDK and CDR2 is SYGVNS. V shed 5 bases and J shed 9 bases, with 14 bases lying between them. The DNA for the CDR3 is TGTGCCAGCAGTTTAACTAGATCGCTTTCACCCCTCCACTTT. This codes for CASSLTRSLSPLHF.

Points on this clonotype: This likely came from a read error, as a far larger clone is one base away. The CDR3 DNA sequence: TGTGCCAGTAGTCCCGGACAGGGGGCCCACGAGCAGTACTTC. Translation gives CASSPGQGAHEQYF. V is TRBV19 and J is TRBJ2-7, with 11 positions matching TRBD1. In germline, CDR1 is LNHDA, CDR2 SQIVND (reference sequence). CDR3 length equals 14 residues. The V gene end was trimmed by 5 bases and the J gene end by 5 bases; junction bases not matched to a gene: 5.

This clonotype appeared a few times. The V gene is TRBV20-1, the J gene TRBJ2-7, with TRBD2 matching over 8 bases. J gave up 7 bases and V 5 bases, and 10 bases lay outside the gene matches. The germline V gene has CDR1 DFQATT and CDR2 SNEGSKA (reference sequence). The CDR3 is 13 amino acids. This CDR3 reads CSAPAGGPKEQYF. The CDR3 bases are TGCAGTGCTCCTGCGGGGGGCCCTAAGGAGCAGTACTTC.

This clonotype was observed at least ten times. The chain recombines TRBV2 with TRBJ1-2; 10 bases match TRBD1. The CDR3 consists of 14 residues. V lost 3 bases to trimming and J lost 8 bases; unmatched junction nucleotides: 6. Germline values: CDR1 SNHLY, CDR2 FYNNEI. CDR3 nucleotide sequence: TGTGCCAGCAGTGAGTGGACAGGGGGGAGCGGCTACACCTTC. It specifies CASSEWTGGSGYTF.

V gene TRBV29-1 combines with J gene TRBJ2-5; D possibly uses TRBD1 or TRBD2 (6 bases each). V lost 3 bases to trimming and J lost 0 bases, with 23 bases between them. From germline, CDR1 is SQVTM and CDR2 ANQGSEA. The CDR3 is made up of 18 amino acids. CDR3 protein: CSVEGRTPQGGNQETQYF. Written as DNA, the CDR3 is TGCAGCGTTGAGGGCCGGACACCTCAAGGGGGGAACCAAGAGACCCAGTACTTC.

The genes are TRBV6-1 and TRBJ1-1; D perhaps matches TRBD1 (6 bases). Germline V gene data show CDR1 as MNHNS and CDR2 as SASEGT. This CDR3 comprises 14 residues. The V end lost 3 bases, the J end lost 5 bases, and 13 bases lay between the germline ends. The CDR3 nucleotides read TGTGCCAGCAGTGACACAGGGAGTTATACTGAAGCTTTCTTT. Translating it yields CASSDTGSYTEAFF.

The chain links TRBV7-9 to TRBJ1-2; D is unclear. Trimming removed 5 bases from V and 3 bases from J, with 37 bases in between. The CDR3 totals 22 residues. Germline V gene lookup returns CDR1 SEHNR and CDR2 FQNEAQ (reference sequence). For the CDR3, the DNA is TGTGCCAGCAGCCCTTTCCCCGGAGGACTGGTTTCCACTAGGTCAGCGGACTATGGCTACACCTTC. Translating it yields CASSPFPGGLVSTRSADYGYTF.

This clonotype was detected a few times. The J gene is TRBJ1-1, the V gene TRBV3-1; no firm D call. CDR1 and CDR2 (germline): LGHDT, YNNKEL (reference sequence). Trimming removed 4 bases from V and 1 base from J, with 13 bases in between. The CDR3 runs 15 residues. This CDR3 is CASSPQYPKNTEAFF. CDR3 coding DNA: TGTGCCAGCAGCCCCCAGTACCCTAAGAACACTGAAGCTTTCTTT.

Turning to this clonotype: It is unclear where the CDR3 begins or ends on the DNA, so no DNA is shown, and the CDR3 is as TCRdb lists it. This sequence joins TRBV14 and TRBJ2-2; TRBD1 is taken as the D call from the table, unchecked against the DNA. The CDR3 sequence runs 14 residues, both termini included. Germline CDR1 and CDR2: SGHDN and FVKESK. CDR3 in amino acids: CASSQGDTSGSCFF.

This rearrangement joins TRBV7-9 to TRBJ2-6; the D is unclear. Trimming removed 3 bases from V and 11 bases from J, with 17 bases in between. Looked up from germline, CDR1 is SEHNR and CDR2 is FQNEAQ (reference sequence). This CDR3 contains 15 residues. This CDR3 is CASSLRTGSAYVLTF. In DNA, the CDR3 is TGTGCCAGCAGCTTGCGGACCGGTAGTGCCTACGTCCTGACTTTC.

This clonotype was observed a few times. The chain employs TRBV25-1 and TRBJ2-2, with 9 positions matching TRBD2. Germline trimming cut 6 bases from V and 4 bases from J; bases unmatched to any gene: 6. The CDR3 covers 15 residues. Germline assignment: CDR1 MGHDK and CDR2 SYGVNS. The CDR3 DNA is TGTGCCAGCAGCGAGCGGGAGGAGGTCACCGGGGAGCTGTTTTTT. Translating it yields CASSEREEVTGELFF. Full variable domain (missing parts from reference TRBV25-1 and TRBJ2-2): EADIYQTPRYLVIGTGKKITLECSQTMGHDKMYWYQQDPGMELHLIHYSYGVNSTEKGDLSSESTVSRIRTEHFPLTLESARPSHTSQYLCASSEREEVTGELFFGEGSRLTVL.

J is TRBJ2-2 and V is TRBV7-9; 7 bases fit TRBD1. Looked up from germline, CDR1 is SEHNR and CDR2 is FQNEAQ (reference sequence). J gave up 0 bases and V 5 bases, and 6 bases lay outside the gene matches. This CDR3 has 16 amino acids. The CDR3 reads CASSQRGQTNTGELFF. The CDR3 DNA is TGTGCCAGCAGCCAAAGGGGGCAGACGAACACCGGGGAGCTGTTTTTT.

As for this clonotype: The junction departs from the called germline gene at one end, perhaps through a read error. The V call is TRBV24-1, the J call TRBJ2-3, with 9 nucleotides matching TRBD1. Per the germline V gene, CDR1 is KGHDR and CDR2 is SFDVKD. The CDR3 spans 16 residues. The chain's CDR3 is CAASDAGQGNTDTQYF. The DNA for the CDR3 is TGTGCCGCCAGTGATGCGGGACAGGGAAACACAGATACGCAGTATTTT.

The chain employs TRBV7-8 and TRBJ1-3; D not resolved. This CDR3 comprises 16 residues. Looked up from germline, CDR1 is SGHVS and CDR2 is FQNEAQ. V lost 4 bases to trimming and J lost 3 bases, with 16 bases between them. The CDR3 DNA sequence: TGTGCCAGCAGCTCACCGTCTTTTATTCATGGAAACACCATATATTTT. Translated: CASSSPSFIHGNTIYF.

The chain recombines TRBV9 with TRBJ2-2; no firm D call. Germline assignment: CDR1 SGDLS and CDR2 YYNGEE. The V gene lost 1 base and the J gene lost 5 bases, with 6 bases spanning the gap. The CDR3 extends over 13 amino acids. CDR3 protein: CASSVRLTGELFF. The CDR3 bases are TGTGCCAGCAGCGTACGGTTGACCGGGGAGCTGTTTTTT.

This chain links TRBV7-3 with TRBJ2-7, with TRBD1 identical over 10 bases. The germline gives CDR1 SGHTA, CDR2 FQGTGA. V shed 3 bases and J 4 bases; nucleotides not matched to a gene: 6. CDR3 length equals 15 residues. The CDR3 protein is CASSFRQGARYEQYF. CDR3 sequence (DNA): TGTGCCAGCAGCTTTCGACAGGGGGCAAGGTACGAGCAGTACTTC.

This clonotype was seen ten or more times. This sequence joins TRBV29-1 and TRBJ1-1; tentatively, D is TRBD1 (6 bases). V was trimmed by 1 base and J by 0 bases, leaving 9 bases between them. CDR1 SQVTM and CDR2 ANQGSEA come from the germline V gene. The CDR3 sequence is 14 residues long. In nucleotides, the CDR3 is TGCAGCGTTGAAGGGGCAGGGGTGAACACTGAAGCTTTCTTT. The encoded protein is CSVEGAGVNTEAFF. Supplemented by reference TRBV29-1 and TRBJ1-1, the full variable domain reads SAVISQKPSRDICQRGTSLTIQCQVDSQVTMMFWYRQQPGQSLTLIATANQGSEATYESGFVIDKFPISRPNLTFSTLTVSNMSPEDSSIYLCSVEGAGVNTEAFFGQGTRLTVV.

This clonotype was seen at least ten times. The chain combines TRBV12-3 or TRBV12-4 with TRBJ2-5; the match to TRBD1 covers 10 bases. J gave up 5 bases and V 1 base, and 4 bases lay outside the gene matches. The CDR3 contains 15 residues. The CDR3 loop reads CASSLGQGALETQYF. DNA for the CDR3: TGTGCCAGCAGTTTAGGACAGGGGGCCTTGGAGACCCAGTACTTC.

J is TRBJ1-4 and V is TRBV15, with TRBD1 matching 10 bases. CDR1 is LNHNV and CDR2 is YYDKDF in the germline V gene (reference sequence). The CDR3 covers 18 residues. V lost 0 bases to trimming and J lost 8 bases; unmatched junction nucleotides: 12. CDR3 DNA sequence: TGTGCCACCAGCAGAGAGTTGGCGGGACAGGGGTCTTTGGAAAAACTGTTTTTT. It is translated as CATSRELAGQGSLEKLFF.

V gene TRBV2 combines with J gene TRBJ2-7; the D gene is possibly TRBD1 (6 bases). The CDR3 spans 16 residues. Trimming left V 7 bases short and J 5 bases short, with 24 bases between. Germline V gene data show CDR1 as SNHLY and CDR2 as FYNNEI. The CDR3: CASTPSWSRGPHEQYF. The CDR3 DNA sequence: TGTGCCAGCACCCCAAGTTGGTCCAGGGGTCCCCACGAGCAGTACTTC.

Of note for this clonotype: The junction does not match germline at one end; this may be a read error. This chain links TRBV7-6 with TRBJ1-5; D not certain. The germline gives CDR1 SGHVS, CDR2 FNYEAQ. CDR3 length: 15 residues. This CDR3 is CASSLAAGSSQPRHF. The CDR3 coding sequence is TGTGCCAGCAGCTTAGCCGCCGGTTCGAGTCAGCCCCGGCATTTT.

This clonotype was seen a few times. DNA for the CDR3: TGTGCCAGTAGTATTAGTGGGCAGGGGAGTACCACTGAAGCTTTCTTT. Translating gives CASSISGQGSTTEAFF. J is TRBJ1-1 and V is TRBV19, with D possibly TRBD1 on 6 matching bases. V was shortened by 3 bases and J by 4 bases, with 18 bases between the two germline ends. The CDR3 has 16 residues. Looked up from germline, CDR1 is LNHDA and CDR2 is SQIVND (reference sequence).

This chain uses TRBV20-1 with TRBJ2-5; 10 nucleotides agree with TRBD2. V dropped 6 bases and J dropped 2; count of bases not matched to a gene: 12. CDR3 length: 16 residues. Germline CDR1 and CDR2: DFQATT and SNEGSKA (reference sequence). As DNA, the CDR3 is TGCAGTGCCTATGGGGCTAGCGGGGGCCTACAAGAGACCCAGTACTTC. Its protein is CSAYGASGGLQETQYF.

The chain combines TRBV20-1 with TRBJ1-2, with TRBD1 matching 7 bases. With V trimmed by 7 bases and J by 3 bases, 5 bases remained unmatched. The germline gives CDR1 DFQATT, CDR2 SNEGSKA (reference sequence). This CDR3 has 12 amino acids. CDR3 loop: CSVTGTDYGYTF. CDR3 bases: TGCAGTGTAACCGGGACAGACTATGGCTACACCTTC.